The 21 T cell receptor beta chains in this list originate from one sample, sequenced in a study of CDR3 diversity in severe acne. TCRdb re-called the PCR reads through MiXCR, storing one row per CDR3 protein. The data show more than 70,000 distinct CDR3 sequences, 45% to 55% seen once. Specimen: blood. The receptor set was obtained from a male donor in good health, serving as a control.

This clonotype was seen many times. In nucleotides, the CDR3 is TGCGCCAGCAGCTTGGGGGACGGGGGCCCTAACTATGGCTACACCTTC. Its translation: CASSLGDGGPNYGYTF. The rearrangement joins TRBV5-1 to TRBJ1-2, with D tentatively TRBD1 (6 bases). Between the trimmed V and J ends, which lost 0 bases and 0 bases, there was a span of 12 bases. The CDR3 totals 16 residues. Per the germline V gene, CDR1 is SGHRS and CDR2 is YFSETQ.

The V gene is TRBV12-3 or TRBV12-4, the J gene TRBJ2-2; D ambiguous. The CDR3 covers 12 residues. V shed 7 bases and J shed 4 bases, with 7 bases lying between them. The CDR3 sequence: CASIGSTGELFF. The CDR3 DNA reads as TGTGCCAGCATCGGAAGCACCGGGGAGCTGTTTTTT.

The CDR3 spells CASSPGTIETQYF. In DNA form, the CDR3 reads TGTGCCAGCAGCCCAGGGACAATAGAGACCCAGTACTTC. This chain joins TRBV3-1 and TRBJ2-5; tentative D call: TRBD1 (6 bases). Between the trimmed V and J ends, which lost 4 bases and 4 bases, there was a span of 10 bases. The CDR3 is 13 residues long. Germline CDR1 reads LGHDT; CDR2 reads YNNKEL (reference sequence).

This clonotype was seen many times. V usage is TRBV20-1 and J usage is TRBJ2-1; 11 bases match TRBD2. The germline gives CDR1 DFQATT, CDR2 SNEGSKA (reference sequence). The CDR3 loop spans 15 amino acids. V lost 6 bases to trimming and J lost 2 bases; unmatched junction nucleotides: 6. The CDR3 region has the DNA TGCAGTGCGGAATTAGCGGGAGGGCCCTACAATGAGCAGTTCTTC. The encoded protein is CSAELAGGPYNEQFF.

The rearrangement joins TRBV6-5 to TRBJ2-7; 11 bases fit TRBD2. The CDR3 has 15 residues. The germline CDR1 and CDR2 sequences are MNHEY and SVGAGI. J lost 0 bases, V lost 2 bases, and 0 bases had no gene match. The CDR3: CASSYGLAGSYEQYF. The CDR3 region has the DNA TGTGCCAGCAGTTACGGACTAGCGGGCTCCTACGAGCAGTACTTC.

This clonotype was counted at least ten times. J is TRBJ1-4 and V is TRBV25-1, with D tentatively TRBD1 (5 bases). Per the germline V gene, CDR1 is MGHDK and CDR2 is SYGVNS. This CDR3 spans 14 amino acids. V was cut by 2 bases and J by 4 bases, with 8 bases left in between. The CDR3 loop reads CASSEQGGNEKLFF. The DNA for the CDR3 is TGTGCCAGCAGTGAACAGGGTGGTAATGAAAAACTGTTTTTT.

The gene calls are TRBV29-1 and TRBJ1-5; 7 bases fit TRBD1. This CDR3 comprises 16 residues. Germline V gene data show CDR1 as SQVTM and CDR2 as ANQGSEA. The CDR3: CSAGGAGGLSNQPQHF. The CDR3 nucleotides read TGCAGTGCTGGGGGGGCAGGGGGTTTGAGCAATCAGCCCCAGCATTTT.

This clonotype was counted ten times or more. The V and J genes are TRBV7-6 and TRBJ1-2; unclear D gene. Germline V gives CDR1 SGHVS, CDR2 FNYEAQ. CDR3 length: 12 amino acids. V lost 1 base to trimming and J lost 8 bases, with 8 bases between them. CDR3 nucleotide sequence: TGTGCCAGCAGCTTAGTCGGGGAGGGCTACACCTTC. Its translation is CASSLVGEGYTF.

The genes are TRBV20-1 and TRBJ1-2; D is ambiguous. The CDR3 is 13 amino acids. V was cut by 0 bases and J by 10 bases, with 15 bases left in between. The V gene's germline CDR1 is DFQATT and CDR2 SNEGSKA (reference sequence). CDR3 residues: CSARDSASGVYTF. The CDR3 DNA follows: TGCAGTGCTAGAGATTCGGCTAGCGGGGTCTACACCTTC.

This chain connects TRBV2 to TRBJ2-5; 10 bases are shared with TRBD1. Trimming removed 8 bases from V and 3 bases from J; junction bases left unmatched: 15. Per the germline V gene, CDR1 is SNHLY and CDR2 is FYNNEI. The CDR3 sequence is 17 residues long. This CDR3 is CASGGFWDRGGKETQYF. As DNA, the CDR3 is TGTGCCAGCGGGGGGTTCTGGGACAGGGGAGGCAAAGAGACCCAGTACTTC.

This clonotype was detected many times. The V call is TRBV24-1, the J call TRBJ1-1; D ambiguous. Trimming pared 4 bases from V and 7 bases from J, leaving 9 bases between. The CDR3 extends over 12 amino acids. Germline assignment: CDR1 KGHDR and CDR2 SFDVKD. The CDR3 protein is CATSEGRGEAFF. DNA of the CDR3: TGTGCCACCAGTGAAGGGAGAGGTGAAGCTTTCTTT.

The J gene is TRBJ2-7, the V gene TRBV7-3, with TRBD1 matching 10 bases. Trimming took 4 bases from V and 6 from J; bases not matched to a gene: 9. CDR3 length equals 15 residues. Germline-derived CDR1 and CDR2 are SGHTA and FQGTGA. The CDR3 DNA sequence: TGTGCCAGCAGCTCCGGCGGGACAGGGGTGGGCGAGCAGTACTTC. Encoded protein: CASSSGGTGVGEQYF.

This clonotype has at least ten counts. DNA of the CDR3: TGTGCCAGCAGCCAGTACGACAGTACCTATGGCTACACCTTC. Residues: CASSQYDSTYGYTF. V usage is TRBV6-5 and J usage is TRBJ1-2, with a weak D call TRBD1 (5 bases). The CDR3 is made up of 14 amino acids. Trimming shortened V by 6 bases and J by 4 bases, and 15 bases separated the two germline ends. Germline assignment: CDR1 MNHEY and CDR2 SVGAGI.

This clonotype was observed a few times. The chain is built from TRBV12-3 or TRBV12-4 and TRBJ2-7; 8 bases are a match to TRBD1. The trim removed 5 bases at V and 3 bases at J, leaving 6 bases unmatched. The CDR3 extends over 14 amino acids. CDR3 sequence: CASSQDRVGYEQYF. In nucleotides, the CDR3 is TGTGCCAGCAGTCAGGACAGGGTGGGCTACGAGCAGTACTTC.

Only a few counts were recorded for this clonotype. V and J are TRBV6-5 and TRBJ1-2; D ambiguous. V was pared by 0 bases and J by 5 bases, with 7 bases between. CDR3 size: 13 residues. Germline V gene lookup returns CDR1 MNHEY and CDR2 SVGAGI. The CDR3 sequence: CASSYSDGYGYTF. The DNA for the CDR3 is TGTGCCAGCAGTTACTCGGATGGGTATGGCTACACCTTC.

The table lists this clonotype with many counts. This chain uses TRBV24-1 with TRBJ1-2, with D possibly being TRBD1 (6 bases). The CDR3 consists of 17 residues. Germline values: CDR1 KGHDR, CDR2 SFDVKD. Trimming stripped 3 bases from V and 1 base from J, with 17 bases between. The CDR3 DNA is TGTGCCACCAGTGATCCGAGGAAGGAGGGGGGTAACTATGGCTACACCTTC. It is translated as CATSDPRKEGGNYGYTF.

The gene calls are TRBV15 and TRBJ2-1; the D gene is possibly TRBD1 (7 bases). V lost 8 bases and J lost 0, with 14 bases in between. The CDR3 is made up of 15 amino acids. Germline V lookup: CDR1 LNHNV, CDR2 YYDKDF (reference sequence). The DNA of the CDR3 is TGTGCCACCGGGGGGACAGCGAGCTCCTACAATGAGCAGTTCTTC. It yields the protein CATGGTASSYNEQFF.

The chain employs TRBV19 and TRBJ1-1; D gene unclear. CDR3 length: 12 amino acids. Deletions cut 5 bases from V and 3 bases from J, with 7 bases between. Germline lookup yields CDR1 LNHDA and CDR2 SQIVND (reference sequence). DNA of the CDR3: TGTGCCAGTAGTCCCCACGACACTGAAGCTTTCTTT. As protein: CASSPHDTEAFF.

The rearrangement uses TRBV2 and TRBJ2-5; D perhaps matches TRBD2 (6 bases). The CDR3 is 14 residues long. V lost 2 bases and J 1 base, leaving 8 bases between the germline ends. CDR1 SNHLY and CDR2 FYNNEI come from the germline V gene. The CDR3 bases are TGTGCCAGCAGTGAAAAGACTAGCCAAGAGACCCAGTACTTC. Protein: CASSEKTSQETQYF.

The gene calls are TRBV6-5 and TRBJ1-2; D is ambiguous. V was trimmed by 2 bases and J by 0 bases, leaving 10 bases between them. Per the germline V gene, CDR1 is MNHEY and CDR2 is SVGAGI. The CDR3 loop spans 15 amino acids. The CDR3 reads CASSYKQTTNYGYTF. In nucleotides, the CDR3 is TGTGCCAGCAGTTACAAACAGACTACTAACTATGGCTACACCTTC.

Ten or more counts support this clonotype. The rearrangement joins TRBV20-1 to TRBJ2-3; 8 bases are shared with TRBD2. This CDR3 contains 16 residues. CDR1 and CDR2 (germline): DFQATT, SNEGSKA (reference sequence). V gave up 6 bases and J gave up 0 bases; unmatched junction bases: 11. The CDR3 here is CSAPNRASGSTDTQYF. The CDR3 coding sequence is TGCAGTGCCCCGAACCGTGCTAGCGGGAGCACAGATACGCAGTATTTT.